This TCR beta chain was captured by sequencing in a study of CD8+ T cells in alopecia areata. Germline V CDR1 and CDR2: SEHNR, FQNEAQ (reference sequence). This CDR3 is 16 amino acids long. Deletions cut 0 bases from V and 3 bases from J, with 14 bases between. Specified treatment: oral pan-JAK inhibitor, 5-10 mg twice daily. cDNA prepared by RNA extraction and subsequent reverse transcription served as the template for sequencing. Profiling relied on immunoSEQ multiplex PCR, and the TCRdb table lists in-frame clones only, not all of them. The sample lists about 250,000 clones, over 45% occurring once.

The receptor was isolated from a human donor with alopecia areata. The sequencing used CD4+ T cells sorted from blood, collected at roughly week 53, from a patient treated with tofacitinib. The chain combines TRBV7-9 with TRBJ2-5, with TRBD1 as a possible D gene (6 bases). In DNA form, the CDR3 reads TGTGCCAGCAGCTTAGCTCGGACAGCAGGAGAAGAGACCCAGTACTTC. Protein sequence: CASSLARTAGEETQYF.